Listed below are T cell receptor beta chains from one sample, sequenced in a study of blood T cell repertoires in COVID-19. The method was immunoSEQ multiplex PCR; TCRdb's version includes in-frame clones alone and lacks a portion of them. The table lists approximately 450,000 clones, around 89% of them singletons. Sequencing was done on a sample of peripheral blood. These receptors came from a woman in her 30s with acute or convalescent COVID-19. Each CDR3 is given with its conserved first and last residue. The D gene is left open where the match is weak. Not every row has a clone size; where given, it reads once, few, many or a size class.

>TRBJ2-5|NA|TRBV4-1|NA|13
CASSVRGRETQYF
TGCGCCAGCAGTGTCAGGGGTCGCGAGACCCAGTACTTC
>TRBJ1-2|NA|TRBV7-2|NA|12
CASSFLGDGYTF
TGTGCCAGCAGCTTCCTGGGAGATGGCTACACCTTC
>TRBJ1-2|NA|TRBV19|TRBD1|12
CASSTIPGQAVF
TGTGCCAGTAGTACCATCCCGGGACAGGCCGTATTC
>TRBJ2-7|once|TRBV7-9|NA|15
CASSLHRDISYEQYF
TGTGCCAGCAGCTTACACAGGGACATCTCCTACGAGCAGTACTTC
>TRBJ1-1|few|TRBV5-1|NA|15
CASSSNTGTNTEAFF
TGCGCCAGCAGCTCCAATACAGGGACCAACACTGAAGCTTTCTTT
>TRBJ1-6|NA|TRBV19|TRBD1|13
CASGGTGQSPLHF
TGTGCCAGTGGCGGGACAGGGCAATCACCCCTCCACTTT
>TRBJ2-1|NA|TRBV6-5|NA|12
CASSQDSDEQFF
TGTGCCAGCAGTCAGGACAGTGATGAGCAGTTCTTC
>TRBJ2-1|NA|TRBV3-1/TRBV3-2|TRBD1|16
CASSQDHTGGFHGQFF
TGTGCCAGCAGCCAAGATCATACAGGGGGCTTTCATGGGCAGTTCTTC
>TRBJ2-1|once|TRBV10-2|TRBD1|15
CASSEMDRGYNEQFF
TGCGCCAGCAGTGAAATGGACAGGGGTTACAATGAGCAGTTCTTC
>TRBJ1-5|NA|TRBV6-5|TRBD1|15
CASSLNRGPGQPQHF
TGTGCCAGCAGCCTAAACAGGGGTCCGGGGCAGCCCCAGCATTTT
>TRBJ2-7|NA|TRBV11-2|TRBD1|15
CASSSGTGLSYEQYF
TGTGCCAGCAGCTCGGGGACAGGGTTGTCCTACGAGCAGTACTTC
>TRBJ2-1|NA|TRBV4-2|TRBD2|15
CASSPRGGIYNEQFF
TGTGCCAGCAGCCCACGGGGGGGCATCTACAATGAGCAGTTCTTC
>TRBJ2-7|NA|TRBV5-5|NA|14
CASSPSTRPYEQYF
TGTGCCAGCAGCCCTTCGACAAGGCCCTACGAGCAGTACTTC
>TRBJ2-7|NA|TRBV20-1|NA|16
CSASGAFGDSSYEQYF
TGCAGTGCTAGTGGCGCGTTCGGGGACTCCTCCTACGAGCAGTACTTC
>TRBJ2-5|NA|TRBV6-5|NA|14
CASSQLTTIMTQYF
TGTGCCAGCAGCCAACTGACTACAATTATGACCCAGTACTTC
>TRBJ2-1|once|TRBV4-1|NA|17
CASSPNQPGGYNNEQFF
TGCGCCAGCAGCCCCAACCAGCCGGGGGGCTATAACAATGAGCAGTTCTTC
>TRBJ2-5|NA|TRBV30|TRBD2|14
CAWSVAGGPETQYF
TGTGCCTGGAGTGTAGCGGGGGGGCCCGAGACCCAGTACTTC
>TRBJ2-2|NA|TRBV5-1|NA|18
CASSLAGRGTINTGELFF
TGCGCCAGCAGCTTGGCCGGCAGGGGTACTATAAACACCGGGGAGCTGTTTTTT
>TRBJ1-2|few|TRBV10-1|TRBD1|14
CASSVRGLSYGYTF
TGCGCCAGCAGTGTTAGGGGGCTTAGCTATGGCTACACCTTC
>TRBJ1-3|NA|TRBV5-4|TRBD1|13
CASSSGQMNTIYF
TGTGCCAGCAGTTCGGGACAGATGAACACCATATATTTT
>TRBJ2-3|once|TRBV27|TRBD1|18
CASSPTSPGQGMTDTQYF
TGTGCCAGCAGTCCCACGTCCCCGGGACAGGGTATGACAGATACGCAGTATTTT
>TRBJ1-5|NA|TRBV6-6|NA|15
CASSYAGDSNQPQHF
TGTGCCAGCAGTTACGCAGGGGATAGCAATCAGCCCCAGCATTTT
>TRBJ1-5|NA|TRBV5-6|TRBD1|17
CASSSNAQGAGNQPQHF
TGTGCCAGCAGCTCCAATGCGCAGGGGGCAGGCAATCAGCCCCAGCATTTT